The 11 T cell receptor beta chains below were found in one sample sequenced in a study of cytomegalovirus exposure and HLA in healthy donors. PCR involved 60 Vbeta and 13 Jbeta primers. Sequencing used immunoSEQ multiplex PCR; TCRdb keeps in-frame clones, though not all of them. Among 95,000 to 110,000 clones, roughly three quarters were seen once, and the ten largest hold approximately 3.8%. Sequences were obtained from PBMCs. These TCRs come from a man between 45 and 60 years old in good health and CMV-seropositive.

The rearrangement uses TRBV6-1 and TRBJ1-5; no definite D call. The CDR3 spans 13 residues. Deletions cut 2 bases from V and 3 bases from J, with 5 bases between. In germline, CDR1 is MNHNS, CDR2 SASEGT. Here the CDR3 reads CASSELVNQPQHF. The CDR3 nucleotides read TGTGCCAGCAGTGAACTCGTCAATCAGCCCCAGCATTTT.

This sequence joins TRBV29-1 and TRBJ2-7; TRBD1 is a possible D gene (6 bases). V dropped 3 bases and J dropped 5 bases, with 8 bases sitting between them. Germline V gene sequence: CDR1 SQVTM, CDR2 ANQGSEA. This CDR3 has 11 residues. The CDR3 region is CSVDRGDEQYF. In nucleotides, the CDR3 is TGCAGCGTTGACAGGGGTGACGAGCAGTACTTC.

This clone was seen just once. This sequence joins TRBV30 and TRBJ1-2; possibly TRBD1 for D (6 bases). The V gene lost 2 bases and the J gene lost 7 bases, with 14 bases spanning the gap. This CDR3 has 13 residues. Germline lookup yields CDR1 GTSNPN and CDR2 SVGIG (reference sequence). This CDR3 reads CAWSKGHGFGYTF. DNA for the CDR3: TGTGCCTGGAGTAAGGGACACGGGTTTGGCTACACCTTC.

This clone was found many times. Additional DNA sequences in this sample encode the identical CDR3. The chain uses TRBV11-3 and TRBJ1-1; D is possibly TRBD1 (5 bases). The CDR3 is 15 residues long. Germline V gene lookup returns CDR1 SGHNT and CDR2 YENEEA. Trimming cost V 5 bases and J 0 bases, with 13 bases left between them. This CDR3 is CASSPGPTVNTEAFF. CDR3 sequence (DNA): TGTGCCAGCAGCCCCGGCCCGACAGTGAACACTGAAGCTTTCTTT.

The chain joins TRBV7-3 to TRBJ2-2; unclear D gene. Germline CDR1 SGHTA, CDR2 FQGTGA. V was pared by 6 bases and J by 6 bases, with 14 bases between. The CDR3 contains 14 residues. This CDR3 reads CASRIDLGAGELFF. The CDR3, as DNA: TGTGCCAGCAGGATCGATCTAGGTGCCGGGGAGCTGTTTTTT.

This clone was counted only a few times. The chain couples TRBV5-1 to TRBJ2-7; possibly TRBD1 for D (6 bases). The CDR3 spans 13 residues. Germline V gene sequence: CDR1 SGHRS, CDR2 YFSETQ. Deletions cut 4 bases from V and 7 bases from J, with 15 bases between. DNA of the CDR3: TGCGCCAGCAGCGACCTACAAGGGGGTGAGCAGTACTTC. This translates into CASSDLQGGEQYF.

In the case of this clone: The junction shows a germline mismatch at one end, possibly a read error. The same CDR3 arises from other DNA sequences in this sample as well. J is TRBJ2-5 and V is TRBV5-4, with 13 positions matching TRBD2. Per germline, CDR1 SGHNT and CDR2 YYREEE (reference sequence). The CDR3 runs to 16 residues. CDR3 in DNA: TGCGCCAGCAGCTTAAGGGGACTAGCGGGACAAGAGACCCAGTACTTC. The encoded protein is CASSLRGLAGQETQYF.

The V gene is TRBV5-1, the J gene TRBJ2-7; possibly TRBD1 for D (5 bases). The CDR3 contains 15 residues. Germline CDR1 and CDR2: SGHRS and YFSETQ. The V end was cut by 0 bases, the J end by 2 bases, with 12 bases between. As DNA, the CDR3 is TGCGCCAGCAGCTTGGGACAGAGCCAGACCTACGAGCAGTACTTC. This codes for CASSLGQSQTYEQYF.

This rearrangement joins TRBV2 to TRBJ1-4; 8 bases match TRBD1. This CDR3 is built from 13 residues. CDR1 is SNHLY, CDR2 FYNNEI, per germline. The V gene end was trimmed by 7 bases and the J gene end by 7 bases; junction bases not matched to a gene: 5. CDR3 coding DNA: TGTGCCAGCAAGGACAGGGAGGGTGAAAAACTGTTTTTT. Protein product: CASKDREGEKLFF.

The chain employs TRBV6-7 and TRBJ2-7; D is unresolved. TRBV6-7 is reported as an ORF; its role is uncertain. Trimming cost V 6 bases and J 4 bases, with 7 bases left between them. The CDR3 has 11 amino acids. The CDR3 DNA reads TGTGCCAGCAGCCGTCGGTACGAGCAGTACTTC. Protein: CASSRRYEQYF.

The rearrangement joins TRBV5-1 to TRBJ1-5; weak D call: TRBD1 (5 bases). The CDR3 runs to 15 residues. Per the germline V gene, CDR1 is SGHRS and CDR2 is YFSETQ. V was pared by 4 bases and J by 3 bases, with 14 bases between. The CDR3 DNA sequence: TGCGCCAGCAGCCGGGGGGAGGGTGCCAATCAGCCCCAGCATTTT. Translated, it gives CASSRGEGANQPQHF.